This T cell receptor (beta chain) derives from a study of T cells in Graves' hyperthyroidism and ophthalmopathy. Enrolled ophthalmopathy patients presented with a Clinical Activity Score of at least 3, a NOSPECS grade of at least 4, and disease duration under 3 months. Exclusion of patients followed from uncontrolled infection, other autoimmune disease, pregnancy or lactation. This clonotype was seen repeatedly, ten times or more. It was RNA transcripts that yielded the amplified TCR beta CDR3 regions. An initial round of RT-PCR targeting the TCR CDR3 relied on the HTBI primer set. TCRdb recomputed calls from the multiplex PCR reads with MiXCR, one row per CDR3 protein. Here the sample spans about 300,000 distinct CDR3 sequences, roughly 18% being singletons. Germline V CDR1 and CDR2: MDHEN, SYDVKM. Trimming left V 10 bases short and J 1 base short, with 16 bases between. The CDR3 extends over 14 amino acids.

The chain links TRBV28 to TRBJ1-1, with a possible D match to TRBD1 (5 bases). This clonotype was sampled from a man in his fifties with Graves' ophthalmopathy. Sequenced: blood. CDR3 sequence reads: CATFSDSENTEAFF. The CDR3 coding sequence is TGTGCCACCTTTTCCGACAGCGAGAACACTGAAGCTTTCTTT.